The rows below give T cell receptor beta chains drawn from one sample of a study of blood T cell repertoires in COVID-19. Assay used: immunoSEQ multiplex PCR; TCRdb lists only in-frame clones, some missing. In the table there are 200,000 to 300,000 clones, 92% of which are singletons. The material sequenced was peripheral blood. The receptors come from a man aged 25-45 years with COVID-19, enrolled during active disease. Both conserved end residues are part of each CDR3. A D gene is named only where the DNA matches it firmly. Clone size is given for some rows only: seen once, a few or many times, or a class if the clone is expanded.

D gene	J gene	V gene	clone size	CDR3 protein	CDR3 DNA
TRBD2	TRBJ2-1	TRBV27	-	CASSRGDEQFF	TGTGCCAGCTCCCGGGGGGATGAGCAGTTCTTC
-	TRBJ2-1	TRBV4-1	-	CASSQDLGEPYNEQFF	TGCGCCAGCAGCCAAGATCTCGGGGAGCCCTACAATGAGCAGTTCTTC
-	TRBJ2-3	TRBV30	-	CALEEGITDTQYF	TGTGCCCTGGAGGAGGGGATCACAGATACGCAGTATTTT
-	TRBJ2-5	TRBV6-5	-	CASSTPPRQETQYF	TGTGCCAGCTCAACGCCCCCCAGACAAGAGACCCAGTACTTC
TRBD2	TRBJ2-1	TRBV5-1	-	CASSPPSGGANEQFF	TGCGCCAGCAGCCCACCTAGCGGGGGGGCGAATGAGCAGTTCTTC
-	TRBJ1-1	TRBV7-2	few	CASSFAQMNTEAFF	TGTGCCAGCAGCTTCGCCCAGATGAACACTGAAGCTTTCTTT
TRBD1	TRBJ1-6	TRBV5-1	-	CASSLAGGENSPLHF	TGCGCCAGCAGCTTGGCAGGGGGCGAGAATTCACCCCTCCACTTT
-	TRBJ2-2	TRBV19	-	CASSIHGTGELFF	TGTGCCAGTAGTATTCACGGCACCGGGGAGCTGTTTTTT
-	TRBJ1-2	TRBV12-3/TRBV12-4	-	CASSGGGAFGYTF	TGTGCCAGCAGCGGGGGTGGGGCATTTGGCTACACCTTC
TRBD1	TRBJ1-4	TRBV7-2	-	CASSLNGAGGWSLFF	TGTGCCAGCAGCTTAAATGGGGCAGGGGGCTGGTCACTGTTTTTT
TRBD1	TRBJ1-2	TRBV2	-	CASSLDRESGYTF	TGTGCCAGCAGTCTGGACAGGGAATCTGGCTACACCTTC
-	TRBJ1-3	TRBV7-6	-	CASSTGLSGNTIYF	TGTGCCAGCAGCACGGGACTCTCTGGAAACACCATATATTTT
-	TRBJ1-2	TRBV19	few	CASSKGDAGSNYGYTF	TGTGCCAGTAGTAAGGGTGACGCAGGGTCCAACTATGGCTACACCTTC
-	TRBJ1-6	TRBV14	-	CASSQQAVSPLHF	TGTGCCAGCAGCCAACAAGCGGTCTCACCCCTCCACTTT
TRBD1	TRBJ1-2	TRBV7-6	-	CASSLETRTGMVGAGHGYTF	TGTGCCAGCAGCTTGGAGACTAGGACAGGGATGGTGGGTGCTGGTCATGGCTACACCTTC
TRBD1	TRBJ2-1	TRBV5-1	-	CASSIWTGIDNEQFF	TGCGCCAGCAGCATATGGACAGGGATAGATAATGAGCAGTTCTTC
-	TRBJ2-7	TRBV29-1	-	CSVNRGYEQYF	TGCAGCGTTAATAGGGGGTACGAGCAGTACTTC
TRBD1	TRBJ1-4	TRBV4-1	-	CASSNNPGTGGNEKLFF	TGCGCCAGCAGCAACAACCCGGGGACAGGGGGAAACGAAAAACTGTTTTTT
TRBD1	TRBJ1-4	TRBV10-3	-	CAISESLVRGFNEKLFF	TGTGCCATCAGTGAGTCGTTGGTCAGGGGGTTTAATGAAAAACTGTTTTTT